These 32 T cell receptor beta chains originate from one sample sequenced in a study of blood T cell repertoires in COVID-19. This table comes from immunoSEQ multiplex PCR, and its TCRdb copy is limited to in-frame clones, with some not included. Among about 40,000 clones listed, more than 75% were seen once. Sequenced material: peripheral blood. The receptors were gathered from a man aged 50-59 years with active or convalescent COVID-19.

The CDR3 sequence is CAIGGPSGQPQHF. Here the CDR3 DNA reads TGTGCCATCGGGGGCCCATCAGGGCAGCCCCAGCATTTT. The chain uses TRBV10-3 and TRBJ1-5, with a tentative D call TRBD1 (6 bases). The CDR3 runs to 13 residues. Trimming cost V 8 bases and J 7 bases, with 15 bases left between them. Germline CDR1 is ENHRY and CDR2 is SYGVKD.

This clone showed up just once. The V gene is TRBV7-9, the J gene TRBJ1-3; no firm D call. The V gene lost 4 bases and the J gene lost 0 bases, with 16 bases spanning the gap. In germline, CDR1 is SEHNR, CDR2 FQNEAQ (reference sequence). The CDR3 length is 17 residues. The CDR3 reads CASSSEDFFGSGNTIYF. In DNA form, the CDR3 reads TGTGCCAGCAGCTCAGAGGACTTTTTCGGCTCTGGAAACACCATATATTTT.

The CDR3, as DNA: TGTGCCAGCAGTGAAGCGGGGACAGGGGGAAGGTACGAGCAGTACTTC. Its translation: CASSEAGTGGRYEQYF. The chain joins TRBV2 to TRBJ2-7; 11 positions agree with TRBD1. Germline V gene data show CDR1 as SNHLY and CDR2 as FYNNEI. V dropped 0 bases and J dropped 4; count of bases not matched to a gene: 5. The CDR3 covers 16 residues.

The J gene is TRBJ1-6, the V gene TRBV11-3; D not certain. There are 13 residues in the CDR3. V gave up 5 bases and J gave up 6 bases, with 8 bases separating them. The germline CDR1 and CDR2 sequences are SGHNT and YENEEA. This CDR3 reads CASSPGSNSPLHF. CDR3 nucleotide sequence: TGTGCCAGCAGCCCCGGGAGTAATTCACCCCTCCACTTT.

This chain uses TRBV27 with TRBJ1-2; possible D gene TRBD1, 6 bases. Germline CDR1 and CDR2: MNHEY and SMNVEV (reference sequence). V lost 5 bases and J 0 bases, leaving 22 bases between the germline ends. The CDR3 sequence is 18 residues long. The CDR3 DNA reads TGTGCCAGCAGTCCTACCTACAGGGCGACTTCAGCTAACTATGGCTACACCTTC. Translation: CASSPTYRATSANYGYTF.

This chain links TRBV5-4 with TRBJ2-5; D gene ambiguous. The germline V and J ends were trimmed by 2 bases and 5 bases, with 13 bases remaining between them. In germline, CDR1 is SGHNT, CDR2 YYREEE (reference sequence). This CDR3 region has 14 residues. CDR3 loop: CASSFQSREETQYF. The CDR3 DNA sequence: TGTGCCAGCAGCTTTCAATCCCGCGAGGAGACCCAGTACTTC.

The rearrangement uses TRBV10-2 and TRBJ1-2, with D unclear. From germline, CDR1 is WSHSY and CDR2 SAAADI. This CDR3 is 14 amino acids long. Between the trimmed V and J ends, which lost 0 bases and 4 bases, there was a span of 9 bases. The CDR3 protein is CASSESSVVYGYTF. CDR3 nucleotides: TGCGCCAGCAGTGAGTCTTCGGTTGTCTATGGCTACACCTTC.

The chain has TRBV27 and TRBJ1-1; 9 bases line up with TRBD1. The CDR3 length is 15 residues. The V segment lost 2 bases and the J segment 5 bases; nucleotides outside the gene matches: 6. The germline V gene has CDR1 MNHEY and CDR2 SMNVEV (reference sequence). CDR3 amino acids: CASSLGTGTGTEAFF. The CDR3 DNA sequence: TGTGCCAGCAGTTTAGGGACCGGGACAGGGACTGAAGCTTTCTTT.

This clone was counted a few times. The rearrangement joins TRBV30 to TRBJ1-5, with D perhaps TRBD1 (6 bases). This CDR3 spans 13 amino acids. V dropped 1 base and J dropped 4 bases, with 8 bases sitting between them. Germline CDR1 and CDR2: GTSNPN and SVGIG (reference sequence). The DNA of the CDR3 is TGTGCCTGGAGTGCACAGGGAAATCAGCCCCAGCATTTT. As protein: CAWSAQGNQPQHF.

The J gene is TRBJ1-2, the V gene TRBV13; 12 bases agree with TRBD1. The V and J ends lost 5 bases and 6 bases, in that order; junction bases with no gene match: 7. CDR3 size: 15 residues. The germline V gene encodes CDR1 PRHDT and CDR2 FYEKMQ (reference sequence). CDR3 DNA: TGTGCCAGCAGCGAGGGGGACAGGGGGCGAGATGGCTACACCTTC. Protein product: CASSEGDRGRDGYTF.

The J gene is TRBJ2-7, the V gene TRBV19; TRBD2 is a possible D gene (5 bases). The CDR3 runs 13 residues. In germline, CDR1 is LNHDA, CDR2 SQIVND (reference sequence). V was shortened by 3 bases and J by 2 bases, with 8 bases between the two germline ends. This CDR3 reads CASSINGAYEQYF. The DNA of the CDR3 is TGTGCCAGTAGTATCAACGGGGCCTACGAGCAGTACTTC. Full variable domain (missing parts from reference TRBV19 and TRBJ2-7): DGGITQSPKYLFRKEGQNVTLSCEQNLNHDAMYWYRQDPGQGLRLIYYSQIVNDFQKGDIAEGYSVSREKKESFPLTVTSAQKNPTAFYLCASSINGAYEQYFGPGTRLTVT.

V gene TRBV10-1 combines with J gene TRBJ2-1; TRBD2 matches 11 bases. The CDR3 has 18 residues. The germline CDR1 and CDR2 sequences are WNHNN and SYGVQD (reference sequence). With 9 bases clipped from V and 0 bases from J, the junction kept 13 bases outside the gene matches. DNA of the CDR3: TGCGCCAGTGCAAAGGGCGTTAGCGGGGGGGACTCCTACAATGAGCAGTTCTTC. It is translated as CASAKGVSGGDSYNEQFF.

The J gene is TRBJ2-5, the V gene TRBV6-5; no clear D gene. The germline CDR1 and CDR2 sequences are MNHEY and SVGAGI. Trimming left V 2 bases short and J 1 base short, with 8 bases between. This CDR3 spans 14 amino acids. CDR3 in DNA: TGTGCCAGCAGTTACGGGCAGCTCCAAGAGACCCAGTACTTC. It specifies CASSYGQLQETQYF.

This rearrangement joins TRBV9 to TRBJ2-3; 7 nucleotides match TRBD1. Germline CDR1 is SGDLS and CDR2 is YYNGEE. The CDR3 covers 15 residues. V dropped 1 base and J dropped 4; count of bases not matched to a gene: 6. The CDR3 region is CASSVTQGSADTQYF. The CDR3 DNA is TGTGCCAGCAGCGTAACACAGGGGAGTGCAGATACGCAGTATTTT.

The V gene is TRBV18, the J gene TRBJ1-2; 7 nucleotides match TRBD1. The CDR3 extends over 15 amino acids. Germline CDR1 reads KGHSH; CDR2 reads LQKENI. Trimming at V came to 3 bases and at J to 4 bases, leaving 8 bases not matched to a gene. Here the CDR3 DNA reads TGTGCCAGCTCACCTGACCAGGGGGTGCGCTATGGCTACACCTTC. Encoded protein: CASSPDQGVRYGYTF.

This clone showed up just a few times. CDR3 DNA: TGCGCCAGCAGATCGGACCGGGACAGGGTTGGAAACACCATATATTTT. Translation: CASRSDRDRVGNTIYF. The gene calls are TRBV5-1 and TRBJ1-3, with TRBD1 identical over 9 bases. This CDR3 spans 16 amino acids. CDR1 and CDR2 from the germline V gene are SGHRS and YFSETQ. With 5 bases clipped from V and 3 bases from J, the junction kept 9 bases outside the gene matches. The complete variable domain, with remaining parts taken from reference TRBV5-1 and TRBJ1-3, reads KAGVTQTPRYLIKTRGQQVTLSCSPISGHRSVSWYQQTPGQGLQFLFEYFSETQRNKGNFPGRFSGRQFSNSRSEMNVSTLELGDSALYLCASRSDRDRVGNTIYFGEGSWLTVV.

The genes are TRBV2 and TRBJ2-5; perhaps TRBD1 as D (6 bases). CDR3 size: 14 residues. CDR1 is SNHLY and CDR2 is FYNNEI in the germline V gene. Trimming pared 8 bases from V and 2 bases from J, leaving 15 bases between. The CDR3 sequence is CASGLGHLQETQYF. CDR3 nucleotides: TGTGCCAGCGGACTGGGACACTTACAAGAGACCCAGTACTTC.

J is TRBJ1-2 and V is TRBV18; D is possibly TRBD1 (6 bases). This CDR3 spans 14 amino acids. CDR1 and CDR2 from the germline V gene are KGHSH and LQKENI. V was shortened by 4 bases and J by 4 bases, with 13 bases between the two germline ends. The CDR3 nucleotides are TGTGCCAGCTCACAAGAAGACAGGTTCTATGGCTACACCTTC. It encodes CASSQEDRFYGYTF.

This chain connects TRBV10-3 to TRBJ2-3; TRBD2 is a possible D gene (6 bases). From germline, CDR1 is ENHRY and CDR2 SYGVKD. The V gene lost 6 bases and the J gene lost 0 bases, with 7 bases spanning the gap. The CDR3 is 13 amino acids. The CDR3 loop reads CAISAGSTDTQYF. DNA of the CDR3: TGTGCCATCAGCGCGGGGAGCACAGATACGCAGTATTTT.

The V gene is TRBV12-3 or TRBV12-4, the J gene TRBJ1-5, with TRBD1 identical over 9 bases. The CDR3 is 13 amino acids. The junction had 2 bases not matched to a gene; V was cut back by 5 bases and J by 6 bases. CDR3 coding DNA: TGTGCCAGCAGTCCACAGGGGGCTCAGCCCCAGCATTTT. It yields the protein CASSPQGAQPQHF.

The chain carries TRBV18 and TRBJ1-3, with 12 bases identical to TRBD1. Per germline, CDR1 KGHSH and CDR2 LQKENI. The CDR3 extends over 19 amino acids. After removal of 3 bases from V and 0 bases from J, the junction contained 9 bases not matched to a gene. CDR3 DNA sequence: TGTGCCAGCTCACCCCGGGACAGGGGGCCTACAAGCTCTGGAAACACCATATATTTT. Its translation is CASSPRDRGPTSSGNTIYF.

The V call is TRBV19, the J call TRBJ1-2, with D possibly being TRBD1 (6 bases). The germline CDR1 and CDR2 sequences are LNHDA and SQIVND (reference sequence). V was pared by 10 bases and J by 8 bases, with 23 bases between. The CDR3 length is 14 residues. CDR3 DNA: TGTGCCACCCGCTCGCGGGTAGGACAGCGGGGCTACACCTTC. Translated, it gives CATRSRVGQRGYTF.

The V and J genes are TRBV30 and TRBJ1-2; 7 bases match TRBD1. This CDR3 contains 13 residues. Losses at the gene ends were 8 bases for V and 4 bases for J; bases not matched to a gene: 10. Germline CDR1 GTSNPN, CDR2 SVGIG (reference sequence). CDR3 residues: CATLGQVGYGYTF. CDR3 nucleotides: TGTGCCACCCTTGGACAGGTGGGCTATGGCTACACCTTC.

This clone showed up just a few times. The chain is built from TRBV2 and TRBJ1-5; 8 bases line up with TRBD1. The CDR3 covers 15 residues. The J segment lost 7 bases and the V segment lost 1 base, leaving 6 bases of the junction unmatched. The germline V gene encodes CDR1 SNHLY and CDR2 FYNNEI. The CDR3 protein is CASSEGQGALQPQHF. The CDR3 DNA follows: TGTGCCAGCAGTGAAGGTCAGGGGGCGTTGCAGCCCCAGCATTTT.

CDR3 protein: CASSIIGTGNSVSGANVLTF. For the CDR3, the DNA is TGTGCCAGTAGTATTATCGGGACAGGGAATTCCGTCTCTGGGGCCAACGTCCTGACTTTC. The gene calls are TRBV19 and TRBJ2-6; the match to TRBD1 covers 9 bases. The germline V gene encodes CDR1 LNHDA and CDR2 SQIVND (reference sequence). The CDR3 covers 20 residues. Trimming at V came to 3 bases and at J to 0 bases, leaving 12 bases not matched to a gene.

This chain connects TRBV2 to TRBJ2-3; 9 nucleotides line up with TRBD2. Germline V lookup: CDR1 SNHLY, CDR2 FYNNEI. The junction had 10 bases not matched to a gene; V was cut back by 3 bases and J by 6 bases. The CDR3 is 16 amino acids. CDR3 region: CASSDGSSGARDTQYF. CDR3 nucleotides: TGTGCCAGCAGTGACGGGTCTAGCGGGGCCCGGGATACGCAGTATTTT.

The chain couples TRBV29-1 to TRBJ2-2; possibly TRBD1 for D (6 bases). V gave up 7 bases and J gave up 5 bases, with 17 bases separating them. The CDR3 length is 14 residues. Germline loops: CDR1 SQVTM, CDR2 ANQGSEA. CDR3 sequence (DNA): TGCAGCGCGGAAACAGGGTTAACTACCGGGGAGCTGTTTTTT. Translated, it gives CSAETGLTTGELFF.

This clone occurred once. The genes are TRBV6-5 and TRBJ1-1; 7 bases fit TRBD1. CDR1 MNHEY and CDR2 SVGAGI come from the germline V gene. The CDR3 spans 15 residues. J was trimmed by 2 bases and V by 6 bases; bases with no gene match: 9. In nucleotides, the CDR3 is TGTGCCAGCAGAAAACGACAGGGACGCAACACTGAAGCTTTCTTT. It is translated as CASRKRQGRNTEAFF.

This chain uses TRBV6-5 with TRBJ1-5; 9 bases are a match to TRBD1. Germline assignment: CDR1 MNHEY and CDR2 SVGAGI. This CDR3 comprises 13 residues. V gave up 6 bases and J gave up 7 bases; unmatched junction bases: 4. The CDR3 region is CASRDRGGQPQHF. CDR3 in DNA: TGTGCCAGCAGGGACAGGGGCGGGCAGCCCCAGCATTTT.

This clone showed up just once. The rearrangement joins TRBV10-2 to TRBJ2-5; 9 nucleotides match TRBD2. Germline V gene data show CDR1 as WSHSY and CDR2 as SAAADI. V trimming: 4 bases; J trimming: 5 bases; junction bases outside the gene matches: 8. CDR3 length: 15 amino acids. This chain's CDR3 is CASSGAGGRLETQYF. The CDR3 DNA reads TGCGCCAGCAGTGGGGCGGGGGGGCGGTTGGAGACCCAGTACTTC.

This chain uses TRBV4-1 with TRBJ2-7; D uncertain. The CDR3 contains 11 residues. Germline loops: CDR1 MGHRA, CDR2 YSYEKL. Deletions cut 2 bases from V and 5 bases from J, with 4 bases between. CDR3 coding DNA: TGCGCCAGCAGCCAACAGGACGAGCAGTACTTC. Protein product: CASSQQDEQYF.

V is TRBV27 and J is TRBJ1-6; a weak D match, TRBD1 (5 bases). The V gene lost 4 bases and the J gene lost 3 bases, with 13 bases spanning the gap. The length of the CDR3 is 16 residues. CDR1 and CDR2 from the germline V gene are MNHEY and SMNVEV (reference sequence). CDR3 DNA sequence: TGTGCCAGCAGTTCCCTGGGGCAGGGCTATAATTCACCCCTCCACTTT. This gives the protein CASSSLGQGYNSPLHF.